The rows below give T cell receptor beta chains drawn from one sample of a study of cytomegalovirus exposure and HLA in healthy donors. Sequenced by immunoSEQ multiplex PCR; TCRdb stores in-frame clones only, minus some. The sample lists 200,000 to 250,000 clones, around 89% occurring once. The source material was PBMCs. The receptors shown here come from a young woman in good health and CMV-seronegative. The CDR3 runs from the conserved cysteine through the conserved F or W. A D gene is named only where the DNA matches it firmly. Size tells how often a clone was seen (once, few, many) or the class of an expanded clone, and some rows leave it out.

j_call,v_call,clone_size,d_call,cdr3_aa,cdr3_nt
TRBJ2-1,TRBV5-1,-,TRBD2,CASSTGGPGNEQFF,TGCGCCAGCAGCACGGGGGGTCCCGGGAATGAGCAGTTCTTC
TRBJ1-2,TRBV11-2,-,TRBD1,CASSLDLGQGYGYTF,TGTGCCAGCAGCTTAGACCTCGGACAGGGCTATGGCTACACCTTC
TRBJ2-1,TRBV7-9,-,TRBD1,CASSFVRTGFYEQFF,TGTGCCAGCAGCTTTGTGAGGACAGGGTTCTATGAGCAGTTCTTC
TRBJ1-2,TRBV6-1,-,-,CASREQGPTDGYTF,TGTGCCAGCAGGGAACAGGGCCCTACCGATGGCTACACCTTC
TRBJ1-3,TRBV6-5,-,-,CASSYGDSGNTIYF,TGTGCCAGCAGTTACGGAGACTCTGGAAACACCATATATTTT
TRBJ1-2,TRBV30,-,-,CAWSYESGYTF,TGTGCCTGGAGTTATGAGAGCGGCTACACCTTC
TRBJ2-3,TRBV2,-,-,CASSEFGVPNRLITDTQYF,TGTGCCAGCAGTGAATTCGGGGTCCCCAACCGCCTTATCACAGATACGCAGTATTTT
TRBJ1-3,TRBV5-1,-,-,CASSFGSSGNTIYF,TGCGCCAGCAGCTTTGGGAGCTCTGGAAACACCATATATTTT
TRBJ2-3,TRBV11-2,-,TRBD2,CASSLVLTSGRTKDTQYF,TGTGCCAGCAGCTTAGTACTGACTAGCGGGAGGACTAAGGATACGCAGTATTTT
TRBJ2-3,TRBV30,-,TRBD1,CAWSGQGRGDTQYF,TGTGCCTGGAGTGGACAGGGGCGGGGAGATACGCAGTATTTT
TRBJ2-1,TRBV5-6,-,TRBD2,CASARTSGGSSYNEQFF,TGTGCCAGCGCCCGGACTAGCGGGGGGAGCTCCTACAATGAGCAGTTCTTC
TRBJ2-5,TRBV5-6,few,-,CASSLESYRLKETQYF,TGTGCCAGCAGCTTGGAGTCCTACAGACTAAAAGAGACCCAGTACTTC
TRBJ2-1,TRBV2,-,-,CASSALQGFEQFF,TGTGCCAGCAGCGCGCTACAGGGCTTTGAGCAGTTCTTC
TRBJ2-7,TRBV27,-,TRBD2,CASSLRGRNSYEQYF,TGTGCCAGCAGTTTACGCGGGAGGAACTCCTACGAGCAGTACTTC
TRBJ2-2,TRBV7-9,few,TRBD1,CASSLYGTGGTGELFF,TGTGCCAGCAGCTTATACGGGACAGGGGGCACCGGGGAGCTGTTTTTT
TRBJ1-2,TRBV7-2,-,-,CASSLDRPGGYTF,TGTGCCAGCAGCTTAGACAGGCCCGGGGGCTACACCTTC
TRBJ1-2,TRBV5-5,-,TRBD1,CASSEWDREFYGYTF,TGTGCCAGCAGCGAATGGGACAGGGAATTCTATGGCTACACCTTC
TRBJ1-4,TRBV7-8,-,-,CASSLRAPNEKLFF,TGTGCCAGCTCTCTCAGGGCGCCTAATGAAAAACTGTTTTTT
TRBJ1-2,TRBV5-4,-,-,CASSLDTDGGYTF,TGTGCCAGCAGCTTGGACACCGACGGGGGCTACACCTTC
TRBJ2-1,TRBV19,once,TRBD2,CASSLWGKGRDNEQFF,TGTGCCAGTAGCCTTTGGGGTAAGGGGAGGGACAATGAGCAGTTCTTC
TRBJ2-3,TRBV4-1,-,-,CASSQDPGGRLDTQYF,TGCGCCAGCAGCCAAGATCCTGGGGGCCGCCTGGATACGCAGTATTTT
TRBJ1-3,TRBV28,-,-,CASSLARARSGNTIYF,TGTGCCAGCAGTTTGGCCAGGGCCCGCTCTGGAAACACCATATATTTT
TRBJ1-2,TRBV5-1,once,-,CASTGGGGYTF,TGCGCCAGCACGGGGGGGGGCGGCTACACCTTC
TRBJ1-4,TRBV5-4,-,TRBD1,CASSISDRGANEKLFF,TGTGCCAGCAGCATCTCGGACAGGGGAGCTAATGAAAAACTGTTTTTT
TRBJ1-5,TRBV18,once,-,CASSPQRERSNQPQHF,TGTGCCAGCTCACCGCAGAGGGAACGTAGCAATCAGCCCCAGCATTTT
TRBJ2-3,TRBV11-2,-,TRBD2,CASSPRTSGTSTDTQYF,TGTGCCAGCAGCCCTCGGACTAGCGGGACTAGCACAGATACGCAGTATTTT
TRBJ1-1,TRBV6-5,-,TRBD1,CASTTNPGTGLEAFF,TGTGCCAGCACCACCAACCCGGGGACAGGGCTTGAAGCTTTCTTT
TRBJ2-1,TRBV18,-,-,CASSPTPSSYNEQFF,TGTGCCAGCTCACCAACCCCGAGCTCCTACAATGAGCAGTTCTTC
TRBJ2-1,TRBV7-2,-,-,CASSPSTGNNEQFF,TGTGCCAGCAGTCCCTCTACAGGGAACAATGAGCAGTTCTTC